This TCR beta chain was documented in a study of blood T cell repertoires in COVID-19. Overall study context: Samples taken during acute and convalescent COVID-19 were collected in the United States, Italy and Spain. Nucleic acid was either cDNA or gDNA, and it came from T cells, B-cell-depleted T cells, or PBMCs.

Original data processing: Counts of nucleated cells, estimated from reference gene primer amplification, were obtained. Sequenced by immunoSEQ multiplex PCR; TCRdb stores in-frame clones only, minus some. D and trimming come from the DNA, and the V and J calls and clone size come from that table. Here the sample spans under 100,000 clones, around nine tenths being singletons. The CDR3 sequence is 15 residues long. Between the trimmed V and J ends, which lost 4 bases and 3 bases, there was a span of 13 bases. Germline values: CDR1 SNHLY, CDR2 FYNNEI. The chain carries TRBV2 and TRBJ1-5; weak D call: TRBD1 (6 bases). The sample comprised peripheral blood. The clonotype comes from a man aged 50 or older with acute or convalescent COVID-19. CDR3 DNA: TGTGCCAGCAGTGCTAACAGGGCGAACAATCAGCCCCAGCATTTT. Encoded protein: CASSANRANNQPQHF. The whole variable domain, filled in from reference TRBV2 and TRBJ1-5, reads EPEVTQTPSHQVTQMGQEVILRCVPISNHLYFYWYRQILGQKVEFLVSFYNNEISEKSEIFDDQFSVERPDGSNFTLKIRSTKLEDSAMYFCASSANRANNQPQHFGDGTRLSIL.